The 24 T cell receptor beta chains below come from one sample, sequenced in a study of blood T cells in healthy people across ages. With a J-beta primer mix and a sample-barcoded 5' primer, a second PCR ran about 7 to 11 cycles. From the 5' RACE reads, TCRdb called clonotypes with MiXCR, one entry per CDR3 protein. The sample yields under 950,000 distinct CDR3 sequences, 22% seen once. The sequencing input was blood. The receptors come from a man aged 70 or older in good health.

CDR3 protein: CASRIGLAEYNEQFF. The CDR3 DNA follows: TGCGCCAGCAGAATAGGACTAGCGGAATACAATGAGCAGTTCTTC. This sequence joins TRBV5-1 and TRBJ2-1, with 10 positions matching TRBD2. CDR3 length equals 15 residues. After removal of 5 bases from V and 4 bases from J, the junction contained 6 bases not matched to a gene. Germline loops: CDR1 SGHRS, CDR2 YFSETQ.

The CDR3 DNA sequence: TGTGCCAGCAGCCTAATCCAACGGGAATCGCAGTACTTC. Translated, it gives CASSLIQRESQYF. The chain combines TRBV7-8 with TRBJ2-7, with D possibly being TRBD2 (5 bases). Germline V gene lookup returns CDR1 SGHVS and CDR2 FQNEAQ. V was cut by 5 bases and J by 9 bases, with 17 bases left in between. The CDR3 is 13 residues long.

The CDR3 nucleotides are TGTGCCAGCAGCCGACGGGACAAATCCTACGAGCAGTACTTC. It yields the protein CASSRRDKSYEQYF. The V call is TRBV12-3 or TRBV12-4, the J call TRBJ2-7; TRBD1 is a possible D gene (6 bases). CDR3 length: 14 residues. V was clipped by 6 bases and J by 1 base, with 13 bases between them.

The chain joins TRBV20-1 to TRBJ2-1; D gene uncertain. The DNA end is a closer match to TRBJ2-7, so the J assignment may be wrong. This CDR3 region has 12 residues. The germline V gene encodes CDR1 DFQATT and CDR2 SNEGSKA (reference sequence). CDR3 in DNA: TGCAGTGCCGCCCACGATCGCTACGAGCAGTACTTC. Protein product: CSAAHDRYEQYF.

Remarks on this clonotype: A much larger clone is a single base away; this may be a read error. J is TRBJ2-5 and V is TRBV21-1. TRBV21-1 is given as a pseudogene. There are 15 residues in the CDR3. The CDR3: CASSKEGECQETQYF. The CDR3 nucleotides read TGTGCCAGCAGCAAAGAGGGTGAATGTCAAGAGACCCAGTACTTC.

This clonotype was seen a few times. As DNA, the CDR3 is TGCAGTGCTAGATCTGGACTATTCACTAGCACAGATACGCAGTATTTT. This translates into CSARSGLFTSTDTQYF. This chain connects TRBV20-1 to TRBJ2-3; possibly TRBD2 for D (6 bases). CDR1 DFQATT and CDR2 SNEGSKA come from the germline V gene (reference sequence). The CDR3 is made up of 16 amino acids. The V gene lost 2 bases and the J gene lost 0 bases, with 15 bases spanning the gap.

This clonotype turned up a few times. V and J are TRBV20-1 and TRBJ2-5, with a possible D match to TRBD1 (6 bases). The germline V gene has CDR1 DFQATT and CDR2 SNEGSKA (reference sequence). The V end was cut by 4 bases, the J end by 1 base, with 16 bases between. The CDR3 extends over 15 amino acids. The CDR3 sequence: CSATGVGALQETQYF. The CDR3, as DNA: TGCAGTGCTACCGGGGTGGGGGCCCTCCAAGAGACCCAGTACTTC.

J is TRBJ2-3 and V is TRBV12-3 or TRBV12-4, with a tentative D call TRBD2 (6 bases). Between the trimmed V and J ends, which lost 9 bases and 4 bases, there was a span of 11 bases. The CDR3 length is 12 residues. CDR3 amino acids: CASKWDSDTQYF. DNA for the CDR3: TGTGCCAGTAAATGGGACTCAGATACGCAGTATTTT.

This clonotype turned up a few times. The chain carries TRBV20-1 and TRBJ1-1; D not certain. The CDR3 is 13 residues long. The V end lost 1 base, the J end lost 4 bases, and 10 bases lay between the germline ends. CDR1 is DFQATT, CDR2 SNEGSKA, per germline (reference sequence). The CDR3 DNA sequence: TGCAGTGCTAGAGTGGCCGGGATCACTGAAGCTTTCTTT. This translates into CSARVAGITEAFF.

V and J are TRBV6-6 and TRBJ1-5; D perhaps matches TRBD1 (5 bases). Germline V gives CDR1 MNHNY, CDR2 SVGAGI (reference sequence). This CDR3 is built from 13 residues. The V and J ends lost 7 bases and 3 bases respectively, with 10 bases between them. CDR3 in DNA: TGTGCCAGCACCGGGACTATCAATCAGCCCCAGCATTTT. It codes for CASTGTINQPQHF.

In this sample, this clonotype turned up a few times. J is TRBJ1-1 and V is TRBV5-1; possible D gene TRBD1, 5 bases. This CDR3 is built from 14 residues. V lost 6 bases, J lost 0 bases, and 12 bases lay in between. The V gene's germline CDR1 is SGHRS and CDR2 YFSETQ. CDR3 in amino acids: CASTPGGMNTEAFF. The CDR3 region has the DNA TGCGCCAGCACCCCCGGGGGGATGAACACTGAAGCTTTCTTT.

This clonotype was detected only a few times. The gene calls are TRBV5-6 and TRBJ1-4; tentative D call: TRBD1 (6 bases). V was shortened by 4 bases and J by 8 bases, with 21 bases between the two germline ends. The CDR3 sequence is 16 residues long. The germline V gene encodes CDR1 SGHDT and CDR2 YYEEEE. DNA for the CDR3: TGTGCCAGCAGCATCCAATTGACGGGGGCAAGGGAAAAACTGTTTTTT. Its protein product is CASSIQLTGAREKLFF.

The rearrangement links TRBV18 to TRBJ1-1; tentative D call: TRBD1 (5 bases). The CDR3 is 14 amino acids. Germline lookup yields CDR1 KGHSH and CDR2 LQKENI. Deletions cut 4 bases from V and 5 bases from J, with 14 bases between. CDR3 DNA: TGTGCCAGCTCACTCGACCGTACAGGAACTGAAGCTTTCTTT. It codes for CASSLDRTGTEAFF.

The rearrangement uses TRBV6-1 and TRBJ1-6, with TRBD1 matching over 10 bases. J lost 7 bases, V lost 5 bases, and 8 bases had no gene match. This CDR3 spans 16 amino acids. From germline, CDR1 is MNHNS and CDR2 SASEGT. The CDR3 coding sequence is TGTGCCAGCAGTAATCCCGGGACAGGGGCAAATTCACCCCTCCACTTT. Translating it yields CASSNPGTGANSPLHF.

This chain uses TRBV10-3 with TRBJ2-2, with D perhaps TRBD1 (6 bases). Per germline, CDR1 ENHRY and CDR2 SYGVKD. The CDR3 is 12 amino acids. Deletions cut 5 bases from V and 5 bases from J, with 6 bases between. This CDR3 is CAISQGTGELFF. CDR3 DNA sequence: TGTGCCATCAGTCAGGGGACCGGGGAGCTGTTTTTT.

The CDR3 nucleotides are TGTGCCAGCAGCTTGGGGAGGGATAACACTGAAGCTTTCTTT. This sequence encodes CASSLGRDNTEAFF. The V call is TRBV5-5, the J call TRBJ1-1, with D hard to call. The germline V gene has CDR1 SGHKS and CDR2 YYEKEE (reference sequence). The V gene lost 0 bases and the J gene lost 2 bases, with 8 bases spanning the gap. The CDR3 is 14 amino acids.

This clonotype was found many times. The V call is TRBV6-1, the J call TRBJ2-1; D is uncertain. CDR3 size: 15 residues. CDR1 MNHNS and CDR2 SASEGT come from the germline V gene. The V gene lost 4 bases and the J gene lost 5 bases, with 15 bases spanning the gap. CDR3 residues: CASSASDWGDNEQFF. The CDR3 bases are TGTGCCAGCAGTGCGTCGGATTGGGGTGACAATGAGCAGTTCTTC.

The chain uses TRBV29-1 and TRBJ2-3; D perhaps matches TRBD2 (6 bases). The CDR3 has 16 residues. The ends were cut back, 6 bases at V and 1 base at J, with 20 bases in the middle. Germline-derived CDR1 and CDR2 are SQVTM and ANQGSEA. The CDR3 DNA is TGCAGCGTACTTGGCAGTCCGGGAGCAGGCACAGATACGCAGTATTTT. Residues: CSVLGSPGAGTDTQYF.

Comment on this clonotype: Its ends do not fully match the called genes, so a read error is possible. The genes are TRBV28 and TRBJ2-1; no firm D call. The CDR3 sequence is 12 residues long. Germline CDR1 reads MDHEN; CDR2 reads SYDVKM. The CDR3 DNA reads TGTGCCAGCAGTTATATCCACAATGAGCAGTTCTTT. This encodes CASSYIHNEQFF.

Worth noting for this clonotype: The junction does not match germline at one end; this may be a read error. The gene calls are TRBV4-3 and TRBJ2-3; D not certain. CDR1 is LGHNA, CDR2 YSLEER, per germline. This CDR3 comprises 13 residues. DNA of the CDR3: TGCGCCAGCAGGCAAGATAGGCGTGATACGCAGTATTTT. This codes for CASRQDRRDTQYF.

Turning to this clonotype: One junction end disagrees with the germline gene, perhaps due to a read error. The chain joins TRBV12-3 or TRBV12-4 to TRBJ1-2; perhaps TRBD1 as D (5 bases). The CDR3 sequence is 13 residues long. The CDR3 coding sequence is TGTGCCAGCACTTTAGGGGCCTCCTATGGCTACACCTTC. It codes for CASTLGASYGYTF.

This clonotype is a singleton in its sample. The rearrangement links TRBV7-2 to TRBJ1-1; 10 bases agree with TRBD1. Per the germline V gene, CDR1 is SGHTA and CDR2 is FQGNSA. CDR3 length equals 14 residues. After removal of 5 bases from V and 10 bases from J, the junction contained 10 bases not matched to a gene. CDR3 DNA sequence: TGTGCCAGCAGCAACCCGGGACAGGGGAGTGCAGCTTTCTTT. It is translated as CASSNPGQGSAAFF.

The chain couples TRBV6-5 to TRBJ2-7, with 7 bases identical to TRBD2. CDR1 is MNHEY, CDR2 SVGAGI, per germline. V shed 5 bases and J 5 bases; nucleotides not matched to a gene: 6. The CDR3 totals 13 residues. The CDR3 loop reads CASSGGVRHEQYF. The CDR3 region has the DNA TGTGCCAGCAGTGGGGGGGTGAGGCACGAGCAGTACTTC.

The V and J genes are TRBV6-4 and TRBJ1-1, with D perhaps matching TRBD1 (5 bases). The germline V gene encodes CDR1 MRHNA and CDR2 SNTAGT. Trimming took 1 base from V and 9 from J, leaving 9 bases between them. The CDR3 length is 12 residues. The CDR3 spells CASSDFWGKAFF. The CDR3 DNA reads as TGTGCCAGCAGTGACTTTTGGGGGAAAGCTTTCTTT.